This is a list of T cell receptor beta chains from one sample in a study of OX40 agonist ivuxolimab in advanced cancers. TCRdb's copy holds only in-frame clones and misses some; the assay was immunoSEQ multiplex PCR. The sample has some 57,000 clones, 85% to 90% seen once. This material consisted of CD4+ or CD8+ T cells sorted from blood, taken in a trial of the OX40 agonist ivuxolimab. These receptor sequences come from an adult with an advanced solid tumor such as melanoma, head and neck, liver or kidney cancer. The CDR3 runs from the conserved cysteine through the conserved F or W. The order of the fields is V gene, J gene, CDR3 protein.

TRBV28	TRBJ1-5	CASSLLPGVRGNQPQHF
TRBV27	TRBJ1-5	CASRGLNQPQHF
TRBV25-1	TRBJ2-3	CASSDFLGGTSTDTQYF
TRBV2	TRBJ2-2	CASSDPSGSNTGELFF
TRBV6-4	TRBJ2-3	CASSDSGGATDTQYF
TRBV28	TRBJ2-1	CASSGAGWDSPYNEQFF
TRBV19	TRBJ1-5	CASSIQLLNQPQHF
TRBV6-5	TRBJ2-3	CASSERRFGTQYF
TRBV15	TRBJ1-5	CATSRGQDSNQPQHF
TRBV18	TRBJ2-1	CASSPLTGQTYNEQFF
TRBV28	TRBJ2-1	CAGSRGAASSYNEQFF
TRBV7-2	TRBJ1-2	CASSLAVNRELNYGYTF
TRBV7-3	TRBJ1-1	CASSLSPLDRGNTEAFF
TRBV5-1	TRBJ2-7	CASSLVGGTYEQYF
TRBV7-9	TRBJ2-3	CASSLDRVEDTQYF
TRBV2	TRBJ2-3	CASSLDGMVTDTQYF
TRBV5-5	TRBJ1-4	CASSGAGQSFEKLFF
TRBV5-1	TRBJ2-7	CASSLGGTGLHEQYF
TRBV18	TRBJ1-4	CASSPRQNEKLFF
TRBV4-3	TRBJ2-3	CASSQEASSGTKTDTQYF
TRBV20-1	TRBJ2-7	CSASYEQYF
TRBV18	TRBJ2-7	CASSPSISLTSYEQYF
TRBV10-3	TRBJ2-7	CAISGGTVGYEQYF
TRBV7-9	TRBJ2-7	CASSLNSAGGVSAYEQYF
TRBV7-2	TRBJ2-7	CASSSVEGLGYEQYF
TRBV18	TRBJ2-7	CASSSGTYTYEQYF
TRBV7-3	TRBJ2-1	CASSRSGSSRNEQFF
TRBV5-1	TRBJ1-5	CASSLGGSNQPQHF
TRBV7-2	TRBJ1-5	CASSLEGGGNQPQHF
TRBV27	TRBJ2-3	CASSLLGGTDTQYF
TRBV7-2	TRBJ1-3	CASSNGPGDGNTIYF
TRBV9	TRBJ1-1	CASSPGGARSTEAFF
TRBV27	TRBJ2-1	CASSLRSPPSSNEQFF
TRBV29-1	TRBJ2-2	CSVGRGRDTGELFF
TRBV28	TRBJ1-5	CASSHRDLLYSNQPQHF
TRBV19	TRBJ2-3	CASSKTSGTQYF
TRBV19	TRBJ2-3	CASRTGTSGRNTQYF
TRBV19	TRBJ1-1	CASSTGGRQGQNTEAFF
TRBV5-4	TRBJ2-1	CASWLAGGNEQFF
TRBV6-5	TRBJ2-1	CASRGGVNEQFF
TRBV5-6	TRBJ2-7	CASSLGGPLSYEQYF
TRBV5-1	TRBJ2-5	CASSLASGKETQYF
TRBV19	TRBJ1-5	CASSDGGPNQPQHF
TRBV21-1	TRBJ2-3	CASRGEIGLAGLSTDTQYF
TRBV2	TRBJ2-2	CASRGQLVTGELFF
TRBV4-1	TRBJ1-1	CASHKLSLGTFSTEAFF
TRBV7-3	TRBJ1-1	CASSMVGNTEAFF
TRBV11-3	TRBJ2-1	CASSLDQGLGGSPEQFF
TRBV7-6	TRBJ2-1	CASSLAVLSNEQFF
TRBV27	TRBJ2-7	CASAKEPGLAGEQYF
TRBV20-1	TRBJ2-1	CSLAGEKVQFF
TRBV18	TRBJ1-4	CASSSASTNEKLFF
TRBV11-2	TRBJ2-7	CASSQPLRGQRSYEQYF
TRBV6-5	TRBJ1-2	CASSPGGLNYGYTF